These 20 T cell receptor beta chains share one sample of origin, sequenced in a study of T cells in Graves' hyperthyroidism and ophthalmopathy. Amplification of TCR beta CDR3 regions used RNA as the template. In the first-round RT-PCR of the TCR CDR3, the HTBI primer set was used. TCRdb analysed the multiplex PCR reads with MiXCR anew, one entry per CDR3 protein. The sample shows 450,000 to 700,000 distinct CDR3 sequences, 46% of them seen only once. Sample: peripheral blood or thyroid tissue (not recorded which). The source is an adult woman with Graves' disease, either hyperthyroidism or ophthalmopathy (not recorded which).

V is TRBV11-1 and J is TRBJ2-5; D may be TRBD1 or TRBD2 (5 bases each). From germline, CDR1 is SGHAT and CDR2 FQDESV (reference sequence). V lost 5 bases and J lost 4, with 20 bases in between. The CDR3 contains 16 residues. The CDR3 is CASSAPGPPARETQYF. The CDR3 nucleotides are TGTGCCAGCAGCGCCCCGGGACCCCCTGCTCGAGAGACCCAGTACTTC. Full variable domain (outside the CDR3, taken from reference TRBV11-1 and TRBJ2-5): EAEVAQSPRYKITEKSQAVAFWCDPISGHATLYWYRQILGQGPELLVQFQDESVVDDSQLPKDRFSAERLKGVDSTLKIQPAELGDSAMYLCASSAPGPPARETQYFGPGTRLLVL.

In this sample, this clonotype turned up many times. V and J are TRBV19 and TRBJ1-4; D is undetermined. The germline CDR1 and CDR2 sequences are LNHDA and SQIVND (reference sequence). Trimming cost V 10 bases and J 6 bases, with 24 bases left between them. The CDR3 consists of 16 residues. CDR3 sequence: CATKDRGRQVHEKLFF. Here the CDR3 DNA reads TGTGCCACCAAAGACCGTGGACGGCAGGTCCATGAAAAACTGTTTTTT.

Ten or more counts support this clonotype. The V gene is TRBV10-3, the J gene TRBJ2-7; D gene unclear. CDR1 is ENHRY, CDR2 SYGVKD, per germline. This CDR3 is 15 amino acids long. V was trimmed by 0 bases and J by 0 bases, leaving 9 bases between them. The CDR3 spells CAISESGISSYEQYF. Written as DNA, the CDR3 is TGTGCCATCAGTGAGTCAGGCATCAGCTCCTACGAGCAGTACTTC.

The J gene is TRBJ1-2, the V gene TRBV9, with 7 bases lining up with TRBD1. The CDR3 runs 10 residues. CDR1 is SGDLS and CDR2 is YYNGEE in the germline V gene. J was trimmed by 10 bases and V by 5 bases; bases with no gene match: 2. CDR3 DNA sequence: TGTGCCAGCAGAGGGACAGCCTACACCTTC. Encoded protein: CASRGTAYTF.

The chain carries TRBV7-3 and TRBJ2-5; 7 bases map to TRBD1. V lost 5 bases to trimming and J lost 9 bases; unmatched junction nucleotides: 12. Per germline, CDR1 SGHTA and CDR2 FQGTGA. The length of the CDR3 is 14 residues. DNA of the CDR3: TGTGCCAGCAGCACCCGACAGGGCCCTACGGCCCAGTACTTC. Translating gives CASSTRQGPTAQYF.

About this clonotype: An end of the junction differs from the germline gene, which may be a read error. The chain carries TRBV7-6 and TRBJ2-7; TRBD2 is a possible D gene (6 bases). This CDR3 is built from 15 residues. Looked up from germline, CDR1 is SGHVS and CDR2 is FNYEAQ. The CDR3 DNA sequence: TGTGCCAGCAGCCCCAGAGGAGGGAACACCGGGGAGCTGTACTTC. Its protein is CASSPRGGNTGELYF.

The J gene is TRBJ2-5, the V gene TRBV7-2; TRBD2 matches at 9 bases. CDR3 length equals 16 residues. Germline loops: CDR1 SGHTA, CDR2 FQGNSA. The V and J ends lost 5 bases and 5 bases, in that order; junction bases with no gene match: 12. CDR3 in amino acids: CASSVGPGSGRETQYF. The CDR3 nucleotides read TGTGCCAGCAGCGTAGGACCCGGCAGCGGGAGGGAGACCCAGTACTTC.

This clonotype came up many times. This chain joins TRBV19 and TRBJ1-2, with 9 bases lining up with TRBD1. Germline V gene sequence: CDR1 LNHDA, CDR2 SQIVND (reference sequence). V gave up 3 bases and J gave up 3 bases; unmatched junction bases: 2. The CDR3 is 14 amino acids. The CDR3 DNA is TGTGCCAGTAGTATTACAGGGGGCGACTATGGCTACACCTTC. This translates into CASSITGGDYGYTF.

In this sample, this clonotype turned up many times. The chain carries TRBV27 and TRBJ2-7; TRBD1 aligns across 9 bases. Germline V gives CDR1 MNHEY, CDR2 SMNVEV (reference sequence). Germline trimming cut 0 bases from V and 3 bases from J; bases unmatched to any gene: 3. The CDR3 length is 15 residues. CDR3 bases: TGTGCCAGCAGTTTATCGGGACAGGGACTCTACGAGCAGTACTTC. It encodes CASSLSGQGLYEQYF.

This clonotype was picked up many times. The chain uses TRBV5-1 and TRBJ1-1; D call uncertain. Germline loops: CDR1 SGHRS, CDR2 YFSETQ. CDR3 length equals 15 residues. Trimming stripped 0 bases from V and 8 bases from J, with 17 bases between. The CDR3 DNA reads as TGCGCCAGCAGCTTGGATCCAGGATGGTCCAGGGAAGCTTTCTTT. Its translation is CASSLDPGWSREAFF.

The sample holds many counts of this clonotype. This chain connects TRBV11-2 to TRBJ2-7; D not resolved. CDR1 SGHAT and CDR2 FQNNGV come from the germline V gene. This CDR3 is built from 16 residues. The V end lost 1 base, the J end lost 1 base, and 14 bases lay between the germline ends. CDR3: CASSLVFSRRSYEQYF. For the CDR3, the DNA is TGTGCCAGCAGCTTAGTCTTCTCGCGTCGGTCCTACGAGCAGTACTTC.

This clonotype was recorded many times. This chain links TRBV5-1 with TRBJ2-2; D possibly uses TRBD1 or TRBD2 (6 bases each). Germline CDR1 and CDR2: SGHRS and YFSETQ. The CDR3 has 17 amino acids. V gave up 0 bases and J gave up 4 bases, with 16 bases separating them. The DNA for the CDR3 is TGCGCCAGCAGCTTGGCGGGAGAACGAGGGGGCACCGGGGAGCTGTTTTTT. Translating it yields CASSLAGERGGTGELFF.

The chain is built from TRBV29-1 and TRBJ2-2; no clear D gene. The CDR3 has 11 residues. The V gene's germline CDR1 is SQVTM and CDR2 ANQGSEA. V lost 4 bases and J 7 bases, leaving 7 bases between the germline ends. The DNA of the CDR3 is TGCAGCGTTGGGATGGGCGGGGAGCTGTTTTTT. Protein sequence: CSVGMGGELFF.

CDR3 loop: CASSTILATGELFF. In DNA form, the CDR3 reads TGTGCCAGCAGTACAATACTAGCAACCGGGGAGCTGTTTTTT. The rearrangement links TRBV2 to TRBJ2-2; D is perhaps TRBD2 (6 bases). CDR1 is SNHLY and CDR2 is FYNNEI in the germline V gene. V was cut by 5 bases and J by 5 bases, with 12 bases left in between. The CDR3 runs to 14 residues. The variable domain in full, with the rest retrieved from reference TRBV2 and TRBJ2-2, is EPEVTQTPSHQVTQMGQEVILRCVPISNHLYFYWYRQILGQKVEFLVSFYNNEISEKSEIFDDQFSVERPDGSNFTLKIRSTKLEDSAMYFCASSTILATGELFFGEGSRLTVL.

There are a few counts of this clonotype. This sequence joins TRBV7-9 and TRBJ2-6; D unclear. CDR3 length equals 15 residues. In germline, CDR1 is SEHNR, CDR2 FQNEAQ (reference sequence). Deletions cut 3 bases from V and 1 base from J, with 7 bases between. In nucleotides, the CDR3 is TGTGCCAGCAGCTTGAAATTGTCTGGGGCCAACGTCCTGACTTTC. It specifies CASSLKLSGANVLTF. Full variable domain (rest looked up from reference TRBV7-9 and TRBJ2-6): DTGVSQNPRHKITKRGQNVTFRCDPISEHNRLYWYRQTLGQGPEFLTYFQNEAQLEKSRLLSDRFSAERPKGSFSTLEIQRTEQGDSAMYLCASSLKLSGANVLTFGAGSRLTVL.

The chain is built from TRBV5-1 and TRBJ2-7, with D perhaps matching TRBD1 (6 bases). Trimming removed 4 bases at V and 3 bases at J, with 17 bases between. Germline values: CDR1 SGHRS, CDR2 YFSETQ. The CDR3 loop spans 15 amino acids. The CDR3 DNA reads as TGCGCCAGCAGCGTCTCACGGACAGATAACTACGAGCAGTACTTC. This gives the protein CASSVSRTDNYEQYF.

The sample holds many counts of this clonotype. The rearrangement joins TRBV20-1 to TRBJ2-5; D uncertain. Trimming removed 4 bases at V and 0 bases at J, with 12 bases between. The CDR3 extends over 14 amino acids. CDR1 and CDR2 (germline): DFQATT, SNEGSKA (reference sequence). In DNA form, the CDR3 reads TGCAGTGCTACCCCCGATGGGTACCAAGAGACCCAGTACTTC. Protein product: CSATPDGYQETQYF.

The V call is TRBV2, the J call TRBJ2-5, with a weak D call TRBD2 (6 bases). V was clipped by 1 base and J by 5 bases, with 11 bases between them. CDR3 size: 14 residues. Germline assignment: CDR1 SNHLY and CDR2 FYNNEI. CDR3 sequence reads: CASSEVFSGETQYF. CDR3 DNA sequence: TGTGCCAGCAGTGAAGTTTTTAGCGGCGAGACCCAGTACTTC.

The rearrangement joins TRBV7-8 to TRBJ1-2; 9 bases line up with TRBD1. CDR1 and CDR2 from the germline V gene are SGHVS and FQNEAQ. J gave up 8 bases and V 4 bases, and 8 bases lay outside the gene matches. The CDR3 runs to 14 residues. The CDR3 nucleotides are TGTGCCAGCAGCTCGACTCGACAGGGGGGCGGCTACACCTTC. Translated, it gives CASSSTRQGGGYTF.

This clonotype has just a few counts. The V gene is TRBV28, the J gene TRBJ1-4; TRBD1 matches 11 bases. Germline CDR1 MDHEN, CDR2 SYDVKM. The CDR3 is made up of 15 amino acids. Losses at the gene ends were 7 bases for V and 5 bases for J; bases not matched to a gene: 6. The CDR3 protein is CASKDRGRGNEKLFF. The CDR3 coding sequence is TGTGCCAGCAAGGACAGGGGGCGAGGAAATGAAAAACTGTTTTTT.